This T cell receptor beta chain was retrieved from a study of T cell responses to AZD1222 COVID-19 vaccine. TCRdb's table, derived via immunoSEQ multiplex PCR, lists solely in-frame clones and lacks some. Of more than 75,000 clones in the sample, about nine tenths were seen once. Turning to this clone: The antigen is unknown.

The study's findings and limits: Seropositivity was recorded at baseline in only 6 or 7 AZD1222 recipients.

Germline values: CDR1 LGHNT, CDR2 FRNRAP. V was clipped by 6 bases and J by 6 bases, with 13 bases between them. This CDR3 contains 13 residues. V and J are TRBV12-5 and TRBJ2-3; D may correspond to TRBD1 or TRBD2 (5 bases each). This receptor was obtained from an adult in good health. Material: peripheral blood, obtained on day 0 of AZD1222 vaccination. The DNA of the CDR3 is TGTGCTAGTGGCCCCGGGACCCCCGATACGCAGTATTTT. Amino acids: CASGPGTPDTQYF.